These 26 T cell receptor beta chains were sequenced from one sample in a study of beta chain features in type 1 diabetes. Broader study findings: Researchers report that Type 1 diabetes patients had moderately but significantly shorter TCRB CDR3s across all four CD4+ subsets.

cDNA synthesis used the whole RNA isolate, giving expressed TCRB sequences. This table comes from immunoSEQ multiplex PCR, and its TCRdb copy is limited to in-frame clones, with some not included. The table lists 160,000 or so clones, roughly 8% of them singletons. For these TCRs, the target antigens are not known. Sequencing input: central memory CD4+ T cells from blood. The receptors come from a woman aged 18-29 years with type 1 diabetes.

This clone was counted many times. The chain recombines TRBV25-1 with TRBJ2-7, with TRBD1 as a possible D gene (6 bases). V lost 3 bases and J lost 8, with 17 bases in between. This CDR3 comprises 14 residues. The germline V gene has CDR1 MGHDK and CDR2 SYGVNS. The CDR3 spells CASSDRDKSVKQYF. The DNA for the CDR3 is TGTGCCAGCAGTGATCGGGACAAATCGGTGAAGCAGTACTTC.

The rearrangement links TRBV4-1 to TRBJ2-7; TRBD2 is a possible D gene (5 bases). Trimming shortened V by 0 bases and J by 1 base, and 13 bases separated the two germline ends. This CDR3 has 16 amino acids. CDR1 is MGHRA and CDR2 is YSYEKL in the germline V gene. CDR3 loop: CASSQEGDPGSYEQYF. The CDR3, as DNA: TGCGCCAGCAGCCAAGAGGGAGACCCTGGGTCCTACGAGCAGTACTTC.

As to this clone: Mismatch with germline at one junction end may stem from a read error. DNA of the CDR3: TGTGCCTGGAGTGAGGAGGGTTTGGTTTGGGGCTTC. Encoded protein: CAWSEEGLVWGF. The chain links TRBV30 to TRBJ2-4; the D gene is possibly TRBD2 (6 bases). The CDR3 consists of 12 residues. Germline CDR1 and CDR2: GTSNPN and SVGIG (reference sequence).

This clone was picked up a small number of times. CDR3 in amino acids: CASSLVNPRNTGELFF. The CDR3 nucleotides are TGTGCCAGCAGCTTGGTTAACCCGCGAAACACCGGGGAGCTGTTTTTT. V gene TRBV5-4 combines with J gene TRBJ2-2; D not resolved. Looked up from germline, CDR1 is SGHNT and CDR2 is YYREEE (reference sequence). V shed 0 bases and J shed 2 bases, with 11 bases lying between them. The CDR3 length is 16 residues.

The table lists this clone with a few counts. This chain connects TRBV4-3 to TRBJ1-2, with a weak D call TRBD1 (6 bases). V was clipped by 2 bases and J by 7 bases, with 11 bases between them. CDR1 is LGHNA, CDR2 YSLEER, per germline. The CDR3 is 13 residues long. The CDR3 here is CASSQPGAAGYTF. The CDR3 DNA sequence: TGCGCCAGCAGCCAACCAGGGGCGGCTGGCTACACCTTC.

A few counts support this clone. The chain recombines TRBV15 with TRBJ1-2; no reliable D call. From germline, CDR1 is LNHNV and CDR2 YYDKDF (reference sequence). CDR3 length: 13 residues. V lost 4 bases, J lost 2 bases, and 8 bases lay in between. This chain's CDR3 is CATSMRENYGYTF. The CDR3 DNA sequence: TGTGCCACCAGCATGCGGGAGAACTATGGCTACACCTTC.

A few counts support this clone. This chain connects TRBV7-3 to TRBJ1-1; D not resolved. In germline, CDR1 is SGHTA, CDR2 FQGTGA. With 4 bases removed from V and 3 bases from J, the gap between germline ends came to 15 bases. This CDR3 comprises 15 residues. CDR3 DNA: TGTGCCAGCAGCTCCGGGTTGGGAGCCTACACTGAAGCTTTCTTT. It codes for CASSSGLGAYTEAFF.

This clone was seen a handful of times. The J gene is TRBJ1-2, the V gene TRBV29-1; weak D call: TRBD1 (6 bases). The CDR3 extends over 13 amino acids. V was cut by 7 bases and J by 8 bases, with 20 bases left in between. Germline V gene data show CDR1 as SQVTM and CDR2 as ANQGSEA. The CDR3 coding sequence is TGCAGCGAGGGGGGGACCGGCAGCAGGGGCTACACCTTC. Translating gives CSEGGTGSRGYTF.

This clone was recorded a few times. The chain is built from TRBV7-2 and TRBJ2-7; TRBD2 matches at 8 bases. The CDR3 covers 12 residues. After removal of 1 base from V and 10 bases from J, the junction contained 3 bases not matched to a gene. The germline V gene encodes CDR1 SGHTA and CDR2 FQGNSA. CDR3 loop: CASSLVLAEQYF. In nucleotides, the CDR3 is TGTGCCAGCAGCTTAGTACTAGCGGAACAGTACTTC. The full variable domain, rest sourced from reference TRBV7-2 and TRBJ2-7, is GAGVSQSPSNKVTEKGKDVELRCDPISGHTALYWYRQSLGQGLEFLIYFQGNSAPDKSGLPSDRFSAERTGGSVSTLTIQRTQQEDSAVYLCASSLVLAEQYFGPGTRLTVT.

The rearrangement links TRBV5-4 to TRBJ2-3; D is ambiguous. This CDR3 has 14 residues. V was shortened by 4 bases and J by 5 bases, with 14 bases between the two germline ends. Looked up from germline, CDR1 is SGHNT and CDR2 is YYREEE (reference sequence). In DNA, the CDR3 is TGTGCCAGCAGCCGCATGGGCGTTCAAGATACGCAGTATTTT. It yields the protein CASSRMGVQDTQYF.

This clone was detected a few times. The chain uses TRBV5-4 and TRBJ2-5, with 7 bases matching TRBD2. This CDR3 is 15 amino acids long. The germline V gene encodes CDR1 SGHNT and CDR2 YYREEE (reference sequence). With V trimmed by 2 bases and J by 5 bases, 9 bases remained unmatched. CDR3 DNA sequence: TGTGCCAGCAGCTTAGGGGAGGGCGTTGTGGAGACCCAGTACTTC. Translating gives CASSLGEGVVETQYF.

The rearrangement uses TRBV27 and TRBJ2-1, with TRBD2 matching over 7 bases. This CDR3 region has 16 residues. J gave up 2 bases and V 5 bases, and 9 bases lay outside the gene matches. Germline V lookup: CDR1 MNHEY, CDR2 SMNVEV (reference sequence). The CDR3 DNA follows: TGTGCCAGCAGTCTGAAGCGACTAGCTCCCTACAATGAGCAGTTCTTC. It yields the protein CASSLKRLAPYNEQFF.

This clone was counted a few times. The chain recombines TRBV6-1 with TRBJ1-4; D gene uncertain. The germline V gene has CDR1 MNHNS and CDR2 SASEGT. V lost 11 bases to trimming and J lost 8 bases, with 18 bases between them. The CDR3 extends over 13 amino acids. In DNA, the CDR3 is TGTGCCGGGAGCATGTCGATCGGGGAAAAACTGTTTTTT. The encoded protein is CAGSMSIGEKLFF.

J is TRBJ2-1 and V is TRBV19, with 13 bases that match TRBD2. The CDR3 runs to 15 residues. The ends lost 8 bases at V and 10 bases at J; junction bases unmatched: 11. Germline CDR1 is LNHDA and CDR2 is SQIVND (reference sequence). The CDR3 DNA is TGTGCCAGTCGCCCAACTAGCGGGGGGGCTGGGGAGCAGTTCTTC. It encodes CASRPTSGGAGEQFF.

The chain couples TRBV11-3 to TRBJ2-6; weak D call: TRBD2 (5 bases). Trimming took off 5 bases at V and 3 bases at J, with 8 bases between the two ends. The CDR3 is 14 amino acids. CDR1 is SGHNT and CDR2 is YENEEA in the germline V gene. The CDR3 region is CASSPTSGANVLTF. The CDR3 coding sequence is TGTGCCAGCAGCCCAACTAGTGGGGCCAACGTCCTGACTTTC.

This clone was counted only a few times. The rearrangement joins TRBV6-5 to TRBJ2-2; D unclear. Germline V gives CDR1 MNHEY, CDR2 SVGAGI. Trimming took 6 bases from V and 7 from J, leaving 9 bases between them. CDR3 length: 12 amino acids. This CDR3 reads CASRPEYGELFF. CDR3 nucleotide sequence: TGTGCCAGCAGGCCAGAATACGGGGAGCTGTTTTTT.

In DNA, the CDR3 is TGTGCCAGCAGCTCGGGACAGGGGACCTATGGCTACACCTTC. It encodes CASSSGQGTYGYTF. This chain uses TRBV7-3 with TRBJ1-2; 10 positions agree with TRBD1. The CDR3 totals 14 residues. The J segment lost 4 bases and the V segment lost 4 bases, leaving 3 bases of the junction unmatched. Germline lookup yields CDR1 SGHTA and CDR2 FQGTGA.

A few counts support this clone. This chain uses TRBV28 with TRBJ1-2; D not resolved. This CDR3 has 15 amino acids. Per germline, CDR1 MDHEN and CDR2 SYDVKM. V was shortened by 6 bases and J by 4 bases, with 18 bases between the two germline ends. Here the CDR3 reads CASSPPLTGGYGYTF. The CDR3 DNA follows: TGTGCCAGCAGCCCACCTTTGACGGGAGGCTATGGCTACACCTTC.

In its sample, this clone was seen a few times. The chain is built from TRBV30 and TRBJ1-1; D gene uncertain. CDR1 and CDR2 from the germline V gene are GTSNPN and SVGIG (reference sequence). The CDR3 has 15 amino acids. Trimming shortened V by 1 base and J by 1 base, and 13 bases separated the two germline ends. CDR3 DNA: TGTGCCTGGAGTGATTGGAGGAAGCCGAACACTGAAGCTTTCTTT. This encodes CAWSDWRKPNTEAFF.

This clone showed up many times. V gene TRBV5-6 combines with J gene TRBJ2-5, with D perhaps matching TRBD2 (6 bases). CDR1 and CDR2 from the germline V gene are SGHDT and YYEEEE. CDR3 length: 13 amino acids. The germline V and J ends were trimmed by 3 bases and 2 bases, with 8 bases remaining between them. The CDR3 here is CASSSGLQETQYF. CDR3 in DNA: TGTGCCAGCAGCTCGGGACTGCAAGAGACCCAGTACTTC.

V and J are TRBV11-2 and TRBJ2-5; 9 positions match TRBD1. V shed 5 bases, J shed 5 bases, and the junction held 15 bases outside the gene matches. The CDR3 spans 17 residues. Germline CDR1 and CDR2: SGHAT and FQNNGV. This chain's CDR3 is CASSPVPGQGTWETQYF. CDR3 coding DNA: TGTGCCAGCAGCCCAGTACCGGGACAGGGTACTTGGGAGACCCAGTACTTC.

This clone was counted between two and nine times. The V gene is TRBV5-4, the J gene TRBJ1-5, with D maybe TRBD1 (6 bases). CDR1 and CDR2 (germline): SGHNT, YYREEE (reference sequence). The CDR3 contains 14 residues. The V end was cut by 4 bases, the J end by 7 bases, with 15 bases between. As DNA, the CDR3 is TGTGCCAGCAGCATCCAGGGGACGGAACAGCCCCAGCATTTT. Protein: CASSIQGTEQPQHF.

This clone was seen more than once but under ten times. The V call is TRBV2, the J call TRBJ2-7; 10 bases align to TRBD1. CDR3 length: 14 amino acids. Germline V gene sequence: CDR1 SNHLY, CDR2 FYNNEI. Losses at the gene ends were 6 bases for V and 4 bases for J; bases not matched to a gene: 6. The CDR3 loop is CASRTGQGMYEQYF. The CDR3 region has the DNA TGTGCCAGCAGAACGGGACAGGGGATGTACGAGCAGTACTTC.

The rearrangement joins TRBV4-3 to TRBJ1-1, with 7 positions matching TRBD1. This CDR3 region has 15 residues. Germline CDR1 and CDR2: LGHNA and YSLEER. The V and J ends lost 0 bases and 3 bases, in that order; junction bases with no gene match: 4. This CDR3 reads CASSQEQGRHTEAFF. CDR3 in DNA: TGCGCCAGCAGCCAAGAACAGGGGAGGCACACTGAAGCTTTCTTT.

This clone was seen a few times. The CDR3 is CASSPTSPGGVSNQPQHF. The CDR3 nucleotides are TGTGCCAGCTCACCGACTTCTCCTGGAGGGGTTAGCAATCAGCCCCAGCATTTT. The chain uses TRBV18 and TRBJ1-5, with D maybe TRBD1 (5 bases). Germline V gives CDR1 KGHSH, CDR2 LQKENI. The CDR3 has 18 amino acids. Trimming left V 3 bases short and J 0 bases short, with 18 bases between.

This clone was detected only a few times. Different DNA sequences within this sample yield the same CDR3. The CDR3 loop is CASSFEGNQPQHF. CDR3 coding DNA: TGTGCCAGCAGCTTCGAGGGCAATCAGCCCCAGCATTTT. The V call is TRBV7-2, the J call TRBJ1-5; no definite D call. Trimming took off 3 bases at V and 2 bases at J, with 5 bases between the two ends. From germline, CDR1 is SGHTA and CDR2 FQGNSA. This CDR3 has 13 residues.